A selection of T cell receptor beta chains follows, all from one sample in a study of CD8 T cells in Susac syndrome. One entry per CDR3 protein, called by TCRdb with MiXCR from the immunoSEQ multiplex PCR reads. This table holds under 200,000 distinct CDR3 sequences, approximately 94% found once. The sample comprised CD4+ T cells from PBMCs. The origin of the receptors is a human donor with Susac syndrome. The CDR3 runs from the conserved cysteine through the conserved F or W.

>TRBV6-5|TRBJ2-2
CASSSYGGSRGTGELFF
>TRBV4-3|TRBJ2-1
CASSQDRTVYNEQFF
>TRBV7-2|TRBJ1-2
CASSPGTRDLYGYTF
>TRBV3-1|TRBJ2-1
CASSLSGGRYEQFF
>TRBV5-6|TRBJ2-1
CASSLAPPGEQFF
>TRBV7-9|TRBJ2-6
CASSQDSSTWANVLTF
>TRBV12-3/TRBV12-4|TRBJ2-7
CASSLNRGRDEQYF
>TRBV5-4|TRBJ2-1
CASSPPGQGRDEQFF
>TRBV20-1|TRBJ1-1
CSGQRSNTEAFF
>TRBV2|TRBJ2-5
CASTEEVWTQYF
>TRBV6-6|TRBJ1-5
CASSYSSQISNQPQHF
>TRBV6-6|TRBJ2-1
CASRLTSGGIYEQFF
>TRBV20-1|TRBJ1-2
CSARGGPDGGYTF
>TRBV9|TRBJ2-1
CASSESNSGGAVGQFF
>TRBV5-1|TRBJ2-1
CASSRTGGEDEQFF
>TRBV20-1|TRBJ1-1
CSARWGVATEAFF
>TRBV25-1|TRBJ2-5
CASRTGQETQYF
>TRBV14|TRBJ1-4
CASSHRGFGEKLFF
>TRBV3-1|TRBJ2-2
CASSLIRTGHTGELFF
>TRBV3-1|TRBJ2-3
CASSQDGGTDTQYF
>TRBV7-9|TRBJ1-6
CASGGGSRNSPLHF
>TRBV11-2|TRBJ2-1
CASSPRWQGQGYNEQFF
>TRBV20-1|TRBJ2-7
CSARGTGVGEQYF
>TRBV5-1|TRBJ1-1
CASSRGEMNTEAFF
>TRBV20-1|TRBJ2-5
CSARGTGAPYQETQYF
>TRBV20-1|TRBJ1-5
CSAAREGAGGNQPQHF
>TRBV3-1|TRBJ2-7
CASSPGLAGQYEQYF
>TRBV19|TRBJ2-7
CASSSGTGGLEQYF
>TRBV4-3|TRBJ2-7
CASSQELAGALSYEQYF
>TRBV7-8|TRBJ2-7
CASSLRDLPYEQYF
>TRBV30|TRBJ2-1
CAWSAFGEQFF
>TRBV27|TRBJ2-3
CASRPTRGGATDTQYF
>TRBV30|TRBJ2-3
CAWGTSGNTDTQYF